This TCR beta chain was captured in a study of molecular identifiers for immune sequencing clone quantification. Findings and limits, study-wide: Spiked Jurkat TCR RNA equivalent to one cell was reportedly detectable in approximately 980,000 naive cells.

Notes on this clonotype: Antigen unknown.

As previously described, bulk TCR libraries were made using listed TCR primers. TCRdb reprocessed the PCR reads with MiXCR, giving one entry per CDR3 protein. The sample lists around 470,000 distinct CDR3 sequences, about a quarter occurring once. V gave up 6 bases and J gave up 0 bases; unmatched junction bases: 9. Germline V CDR1 and CDR2: DFQATT, SNEGSKA (reference sequence). The CDR3 contains 16 residues. Naive CD8 sequencing libraries were generated from approximately 22,000 to 940,000 sorted cells, with 10%, 30% or 50% RNA as input. Sample: naive CD8+ T cells from blood, with Jurkat cell RNA spiked in. Specified subset: FACS-sorted CD8+CD4-CCR7+CD45RA+ naive T cells. This TCR was recovered from a human donor in good health. Some libraries in this study had Jurkat cell RNA spiked in. V and J are TRBV20-1 and TRBJ2-2; the match to TRBD2 covers 8 bases. CDR3 DNA: TGCAGTGCCCCGGGGGGGCTAGCGACGAACACCGGGGAGCTGTTTTTT. The encoded protein is CSAPGGLATNTGELFF.